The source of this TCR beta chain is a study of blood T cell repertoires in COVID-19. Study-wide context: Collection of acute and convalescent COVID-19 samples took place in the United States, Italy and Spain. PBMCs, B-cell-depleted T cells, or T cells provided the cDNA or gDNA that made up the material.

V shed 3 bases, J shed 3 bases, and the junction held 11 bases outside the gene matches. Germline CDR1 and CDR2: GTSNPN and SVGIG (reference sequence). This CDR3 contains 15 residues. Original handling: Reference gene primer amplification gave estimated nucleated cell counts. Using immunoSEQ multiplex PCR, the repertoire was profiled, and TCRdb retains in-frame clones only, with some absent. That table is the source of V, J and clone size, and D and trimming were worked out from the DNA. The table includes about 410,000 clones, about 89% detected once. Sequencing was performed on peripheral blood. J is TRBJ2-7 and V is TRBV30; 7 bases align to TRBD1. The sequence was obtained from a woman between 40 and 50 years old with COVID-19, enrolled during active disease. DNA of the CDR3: TGTGCCTGGAGAAGGCAGAGGGACAGCCTCTACGAGCAGTACTTC. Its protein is CAWRRQRDSLYEQYF.